Listed below are T cell receptor beta chains from one sample, sequenced in a study of cytomegalovirus exposure and HLA in healthy donors. Data came from immunoSEQ multiplex PCR; TCRdb stores just in-frame clones and leaves some out. The sample contains approximately 160,000 clones, roughly 80% of which appear only once. The sample consisted of PBMCs. These TCRs come from a human donor in good health. Both conserved end residues are part of each CDR3. The order of the fields is J gene, D gene, clone size, CDR3 length, V gene, CDR3 DNA, CDR3 protein. D genes are given only for firm matches. Rows give clone size only sometimes, using once, few, many, or a class for an expanded clone.

TRBJ2-1 TRBD2 . 13 TRBV5-1 TGCGCCAGCAGCTTTTCTGGCGGGGGAGAGCAGTTCTTC CASSFSGGGEQFF
TRBJ2-5 . few 17 TRBV7-2 TGTGCCAGCAGCTCCAACCCGACAGAGACCTACCAAGAGACCCAGTACTTC CASSSNPTETYQETQYF
TRBJ1-2 . . 13 TRBV14 TGTGCCAGCAGCCAAGTCGTAAACTATGGCTACACCTTC CASSQVVNYGYTF
TRBJ2-3 TRBD2 . 18 TRBV5-4 TGTGCCAGCAGCTTGGGTGGGAGTGGCGGGGGGGCCGCAGATACGCAGTATTTT CASSLGGSGGGAADTQYF
TRBJ2-7 . . 15 TRBV4-3 TGCGCCAGCAGGCAGGCCCCAGGGGCGGAGTACGAGCAGTACTTC CASRQAPGAEYEQYF
TRBJ2-5 TRBD1 . 15 TRBV11-2 TGTGCCAGCAGCTTAGTTACAGGGGGCGGCGAGACCCAGTACTTC CASSLVTGGGETQYF
TRBJ2-7 . . 12 TRBV6-6 TGTGCCAGCTCTGGGGAACGACAGACAAGGTACTTC CASSGERQTRYF
TRBJ2-5 . . 14 TRBV7-6 TGTGCCAGCAGCTCGGGACTGCTCCAAGAGACCCAGTACTTC CASSSGLLQETQYF
TRBJ1-5 . once 13 TRBV5-1 TGCGCCAGCAGCTTCGGGTTTCTAGGGCCCCAGCATTTT CASSFGFLGPQHF
TRBJ2-1 TRBD1 few 17 TRBV4-1 TGCGCCAGCAGCCCAGGTGGTCGGGACAGGGGAATTGGTGAGCAGTTCTTC CASSPGGRDRGIGEQFF
TRBJ1-4 . once 12 TRBV10-3 TGTGCCATCAGTGTGTCCCGGGAAAAACTGTTTTTT CAISVSREKLFF
TRBJ2-7 . . 14 TRBV19 TGTGCCAGTAGTATTGATCGGGGCTCCTACGAGCAGTACTTC CASSIDRGSYEQYF
TRBJ2-3 TRBD2 . 16 TRBV11-2 TGTGCCAGCAGCCTTCTAGCGGACCCTAGCACAGATACGCAGTATTTT CASSLLADPSTDTQYF
TRBJ2-7 . . 14 TRBV10-3 TGTGCCATCAGTACCCGGGGGGCCGATTACGAGCAGTACTTC CAISTRGADYEQYF
TRBJ1-2 TRBD1 . 15 TRBV7-2 TGTGCCAGCAGCTTATGGGGGGGACAGGGTGGCGGCTACACCTTC CASSLWGGQGGGYTF
TRBJ2-3 TRBD1 . 18 TRBV5-5 TGTGCCAGCAGCTTGGTAGGACAGGGGGCTCCTCAGGATGATACGCAGTATTTT CASSLVGQGAPQDDTQYF
TRBJ2-7 . . 15 TRBV11-2 TGTGCCAGCAGCTGGGGACACATTACTTCCTACGAGCAGTACTTC CASSWGHITSYEQYF
TRBJ1-5 . . 14 TRBV18 TGTGCCAGCTCACCGGCGGGGGGCAATCAGCCCCAGCATTTT CASSPAGGNQPQHF
TRBJ2-1 . . 15 TRBV10-3 TGTGCCACCCGATCACAGGGACCATACCTAAATGAGCAGTTCTTC CATRSQGPYLNEQFF
TRBJ1-1 . . 14 TRBV6-6 TGTGCCAGCAGTTACCGGGGAGCCGACACTGAAGCTTTCTTT CASSYRGADTEAFF
TRBJ2-5 . . 15 TRBV7-9 TGTGCCAGCAGCTTAGCTTCTACAGGTGAAGAGACCCAGTACTTC CASSLASTGEETQYF
TRBJ2-7 TRBD2 . 15 TRBV7-9 TGTGCCAGCACCAAAAGCGGGGTGAATTTATACGAGCAGTACTTC CASTKSGVNLYEQYF
TRBJ2-5 TRBD2 . 15 TRBV10-1 TGCGCCAGCAGTGAGGGAGCGGGGGAGGCGGAGACCCAGTACTTC CASSEGAGEAETQYF
TRBJ1-3 TRBD1 . 14 TRBV6-5 TGTGCCAGCAGTTACGGGACAGTCGGAAACACCATATATTTT CASSYGTVGNTIYF
TRBJ2-7 . . 15 TRBV4-1 TGCGCCAGCAGCCAAACCTCTAGCTCGGTGGGCGAGCAGTACTTC CASSQTSSSVGEQYF
TRBJ2-1 TRBD2 . 17 TRBV4-1 TGCGCCAGCAGCCAAGTAGTAGCGGGGGGTCGGGGTCATGAGCAGTTCTTC CASSQVVAGGRGHEQFF
TRBJ2-1 TRBD2 . 16 TRBV5-1 TGCGCCAGCAGCCTCGAGGGAGCGGGGGGACACAATGAGCAGTTCTTC CASSLEGAGGHNEQFF
TRBJ2-1 TRBD2 few 16 TRBV6-6 TGTGCCAGCACCCTTGGGACTAGCGGGGGCTTTGATGAGCAGTTCTTC CASTLGTSGGFDEQFF
TRBJ2-5 . once 12 TRBV27 TGTGCCAGCAGTTTCCCGGGTGCGACCCAGTACTTC CASSFPGATQYF
TRBJ2-7 . . 14 TRBV15 TGTGCCACCAGCAGAGATACTTACTCCTACGAGCAGTACTTC CATSRDTYSYEQYF
TRBJ1-2 TRBD1 . 13 TRBV7-9 TGTGCCAGCAGCGCTACAGGGGGCCGTGGCTACACCTTC CASSATGGRGYTF
TRBJ1-2 . . 14 TRBV6-5 TGTGCCAGCACCACATGGGGGGAGCGCTGGGGCTACACCTTC CASTTWGERWGYTF
TRBJ2-5 TRBD1 . 14 TRBV9 TGTGCCAGCAGCCCGAAGACAGGGCAAGAGACCCAGTACTTC CASSPKTGQETQYF
TRBJ2-2 . . 14 TRBV6-5 TGTGCCAGCAGTTATACAGGGGGGGCCGGGGAGCTGTTTTTT CASSYTGGAGELFF
TRBJ2-3 TRBD2 . 15 TRBV4-3 TGCGCCAGCAGCCAAGGTGTGGGAGGGGCAGATACGCAGTATTTT CASSQGVGGADTQYF
TRBJ2-7 . . 16 TRBV4-1 TGCGCCAGCAGCCAAGACCAGACCGGGTCCCCCTACGAGCAGTACTTC CASSQDQTGSPYEQYF
TRBJ1-1 TRBD1 . 14 TRBV5-1 TGCGCCAGCAGCTTGGCTGGGACAGGGGTTACGCCTTTCTTT CASSLAGTGVTPFF
TRBJ2-7 TRBD2 . 14 TRBV6-1 TGTGCCAGCAGAGCGGGGGGTCAATTCTACGAGCAGTACTTC CASRAGGQFYEQYF
TRBJ2-2 TRBD1 . 16 TRBV19 TGTGCCAGTAGTACCCCGGGACAGGGGAACACCGGGGAGCTGTTTTTT CASSTPGQGNTGELFF
TRBJ2-3 . . 12 TRBV4-2 TGTGCCAGCAGCCAAGACCTACGTACGCAGTATTTT CASSQDLRTQYF
TRBJ2-3 TRBD2 . 15 TRBV6-4 TGTGCCAGCAGCTCTAGCGGGGGGGGCACAGATACGCAGTATTTT CASSSSGGGTDTQYF
TRBJ2-5 TRBD2 . 16 TRBV5-1 TGCGCCAGCAGCTTGCCGGGGGGAGGTTCCGGGGAGACCCAGTACTTC CASSLPGGGSGETQYF
TRBJ1-2 TRBD1 once 17 TRBV6-4 TGTGCCAGCAGTGACTCCGGGAGGGGGCGAGAGGGCCATGGCTACACCTTC CASSDSGRGREGHGYTF
TRBJ1-1 . . 11 TRBV29-1 TGCAGGGGTGACAAGAACACTGAAGCTTTCTTT CRGDKNTEAFF
TRBJ1-2 . . 14 TRBV6-5 TGTGCCAGCAGTTACGACGAACGGGACTATGGCTACACCTTC CASSYDERDYGYTF
TRBJ2-7 TRBD1 . 15 TRBV6-5 TGTGCCAGCAGTTACACGGGACAGAGTTCCCACGAGCAGTACTTC CASSYTGQSSHEQYF
TRBJ2-7 . . 13 TRBV27 TGTGCCAGCAGTCCGACAGGTCCCTACGAGCAGTACTTC CASSPTGPYEQYF